This TCR beta chain was profiled in a study of T cell clonotyping in hematopoietic cell transplantation (dated by TCRdb to the early 2020s). For the wider study: In the study, around 130 blood samples were gathered from 35 consecutive transplant recipients and their related donors. Recruitment of patients ran from 2015 to early 2017, and follow-up continued until late 2020 or until death. General conclusions and limits of the study: A decrease in recipient TCR diversity was observed after transplant, and a progressive increase in pathologically expanded clonotypes was seen from day 30 to day 180. Overlap with donor repertoires was found for only a small fraction of recipient repertoires, with over 97% found to appear de novo at the given depth. Broader TCR repertoire diversity after transplant was predicted by Inverse Simpson Index values from donors and from recipients before transplant. Sample size was limited, and cells were not sorted, so CD4 and CD8 repertoire contributions could not be separated.

In light of the paper, this sample's time point label describes: 100 days after allo-HCT. Recipient blood was collected about 28 days before transplant and at days 30, 100 and 180 after transplant. Using Nuclei Lysis Solution, genomic DNA was extracted from unfractionated peripheral blood mononuclear cells that were either fresh or cryopreserved. Note on this clone: What this receptor recognizes is not known. Nothing much larger sits one base from this clone, and base qualities are not available.

With the immunoSEQ assay, which is a bias-controlled multiplex PCR relying on V- and J-specific primers, TCR beta CDR3 regions were amplified from genomic DNA. A second PCR step added a proprietary barcode and Illumina adapter sequences to the CDR3 amplicons. An Illumina MiSeq instrument was used to sequence the CDR3 libraries. The paper's processing steps were these. Export and quality control were done with immunoSEQ Analyzer 3.0, while downstream analyses used R Bioconductor and Immunarch. Only productive rearrangements within the normalized downsampled data set were used in the calculation of repertoire metrics. In the normalized cohort, a clonotype counted as pathologically expanded if the clonotype was larger than 5 templates. Repertoire diversity was measured with the Inverse Simpson Index. To capture all clonotypes, the CMV-specificity analyses were run on the non-normalized data set. Held by TCRdb, this immuneACCESS table contains in-frame sequences only and omits some clones. Under half of the omission traces to an unresolved V gene where checked; the cause of the rest is unknown. D and trimming come from the DNA, and the V and J calls and clone size come from that table. This sample holds under 7,500 clones; roughly nine tenths were observed only once. The ten largest clones add up to approximately 7.6% of the sample.

This receptor was obtained from a male patient aged 35-50 years who had an allogeneic stem cell transplant from an unrelated donor, so the T cells may come from the graft donor. Some clones in this sample may be carry-over from other donors' samples. Sequencing used peripheral blood mononuclear cells, obtained 100 days after allogeneic stem cell transplant.

The DNA is TGTGCCAGCAGCTTAAACGACGGCGGGTACAATGAGCAGTTCTTC. Its protein product is CASSLNDGGYNEQFF. Recombination linked TRBV7-3 to TRBJ2-1; tentative D gene TRBD2, with 5 bases matching. From the cysteine up to the phenylalanine, the CDR3 has a length of 15 residues. Just the 45-base CDR3 DNA is kept, in frame starting at base 1. The germline V gene encodes CDR1 SGHTA and CDR2 FQGTGA. The trim is 1 base for V and 4 bases for J, with a gap of 11 bases between the germline ends. When the CDR3 is completed using the reference TRBV7-3 and TRBJ2-1 genes on either side, the full variable domain is GAGVSQTPSNKVTEKGKYVELRCDPISGHTALYWYRQSLGQGPEFLIYFQGTGAADDSGLPNDRFFAVRPEGSVSTLKIQRTERGDSAVYLCASSLNDGGYNEQFFGPGTRLTVL.